This TCR beta chain comes out of a study of blood T cells in healthy people across ages. For the second PCR, which ran for about 6 to 11 cycles, a sample-barcoded 5' primer and a J-beta primer mix were used. Per sample, CDR3-containing paired-end reads numbered at least 3 million. MiXCR, run by TCRdb on the 5' RACE reads, gives a single entry per CDR3 protein. There are around 500,000 distinct CDR3 sequences in the sample; 27% occur only once, and roughly 3.5% lies in the top ten. The CDR3 spans 15 residues. V dropped 0 bases and J dropped 6 bases, with 13 bases sitting between them. Germline V gene data show CDR1 as MNHEY and CDR2 as SVGAGI. Separately, the same data were catalogued under a study of T cells of mothers and their children.

This receptor was identified in a boy between 2 and 10 years old in good health. V and J are TRBV6-5 and TRBJ2-3; D call uncertain. Sequencing input: blood. The DNA of the CDR3 is TGTGCCAGCAGTTACTCGACCGGGTCCAGGGATACGCAGTATTTT. Translating gives CASSYSTGSRDTQYF.